This TCR beta chain comes out of a study of control samples from healthy donors and cancer patients. Data came from immunoSEQ multiplex PCR; TCRdb stores just in-frame clones and leaves some out. The table lists over 75,000 clones, about 85% of them singletons. J gave up 5 bases and V 5 bases, and 7 bases lay outside the gene matches. Germline CDR1 is SGHAT and CDR2 is FQNNGV. There are 15 residues in the CDR3. This clonotype was obtained from a man between 25 and 39 years old in good health. The chain recombines TRBV11-2 with TRBJ2-1; TRBD2 matches at 9 bases. Sequences were obtained from blood. CDR3 sequence reads: CASSLQAGGDNEQFF. Written as DNA, the CDR3 is TGTGCCAGCAGCCTTCAAGCGGGGGGAGACAATGAGCAGTTCTTC.